The count of the clone carrying this T cell receptor beta chain is one. The sample is drawn from a study of technical replicates of blood from several donors. Sequencing was performed with immunoSEQ multiplex PCR; in TCRdb, only in-frame clones are kept and a portion is missing. The sample holds 95,000 to 100,000 clones, under 97% seen once. CDR3 length: 15 residues. The germline V and J ends were trimmed by 5 bases and 4 bases, with 17 bases remaining between them. Germline V gene data show CDR1 as SGHNT and CDR2 as YENEEA. The TCR was taken from a human donor in good health. The sequencing input was T cells isolated from PBMCs. The gene calls are TRBV11-3 and TRBJ1-1; the D is unclear. The CDR3 is CASSPSLLQFTEAFF. The CDR3 bases are TGTGCCAGCAGCCCTTCTCTTTTACAGTTCACTGAAGCTTTCTTT.